This TCR beta chain is drawn from a study of T cell changes during pregnancy in multiple sclerosis. Method: immunoSEQ multiplex PCR; TCRdb's copy keeps in-frame clones and lacks some. The sample lists 70,000 to 75,000 clones, around 92% occurring once. Trimming removed 1 base from V and 0 bases from J, with 4 bases in between. In germline, CDR1 is SNHLY, CDR2 FYNNEI. There are 14 residues in the CDR3. The sequencing used peripheral blood, collected before pregnancy. The sequence was obtained from a female donor with multiple sclerosis, enrolled in a pregnancy study. The chain joins TRBV2 to TRBJ1-5, with D uncertain. The DNA for the CDR3 is TGTGCCAGCAGTGAAGTTTATAGCAATCAGCCCCAGCATTTT. This sequence encodes CASSEVYSNQPQHF.